A selection of T cell receptor beta chains follows, all from one sample in a study of blood T cell repertoires in COVID-19. Sequenced by immunoSEQ multiplex PCR; TCRdb stores in-frame clones only, minus some. The table includes under 350,000 clones, about 89% detected once. What was sequenced was peripheral blood. The receptors derive from a man in his forties or fifties with acute or convalescent COVID-19. The CDR3 runs from the conserved cysteine through the conserved F or W. D genes are given only for firm matches. Some rows mark clone size as missing; the rest say once, few, many or name a class of expanded clone.

TGTGCCAGCACTGGACAGCCGGGGACTGAAGCTTTCTTT,CASTGQPGTEAFF,TRBJ1-1,TRBV2,NA,NA
TGTGCCAGCAGCCAAGGAGGCGGAAAAACTAACTATGGCTACACCTTC,CASSQGGGKTNYGYTF,TRBJ1-2,TRBV14,once,NA
TGTGCCAGCAGTGAAGCGCCGCGGGGCTACACCTTC,CASSEAPRGYTF,TRBJ1-2,TRBV25-1,NA,NA
TGCGCCAGCACCCGGGGGTCGAACACCGGGGAGCTGTTTTTT,CASTRGSNTGELFF,TRBJ2-2,TRBV10-2,NA,NA
TGTGCCAGCAGCCCCGGGACAGGGGGCGGCTATGGCTACACCTTC,CASSPGTGGGYGYTF,TRBJ1-2,TRBV7-3,NA,TRBD1
TGTGCCAGCAGCCCACAGGGGACAGGGGGAGGCTACACCTTC,CASSPQGTGGGYTF,TRBJ1-2,TRBV3-1/TRBV3-2,NA,TRBD1
TGTGCCTGGAACCCGGGCCAGGGCGGGGAGCTGTTTTTT,CAWNPGQGGELFF,TRBJ2-2,TRBV30,NA,NA
TGTGCCAGCAGTTTAACAGTGAAAACTGAAGCTTTCTTT,CASSLTVKTEAFF,TRBJ1-1,TRBV6-5,NA,NA
TGTGCCAGCAGTATCTATAATGAGCAGTTCTTC,CASSIYNEQFF,TRBJ2-1,TRBV12-3/TRBV12-4,NA,NA
TGTGCCAGCAGTTACTCCCTTAATGGACAGGGCTATGAGCAGTTCTTC,CASSYSLNGQGYEQFF,TRBJ2-1,TRBV6-5,NA,TRBD1
TGTGCCACCCGAGCCCTGACAGGCCACAATGAGCAGTTCTTC,CATRALTGHNEQFF,TRBJ2-1,TRBV27,NA,NA
TGTGCCTGGAGTGTAGCCCCAACTAGCGCCCAAGAGACCCAGTACTTC,CAWSVAPTSAQETQYF,TRBJ2-5,TRBV30,NA,TRBD2
TGTGCCAGCAGTTCCGGGACAGGCTTTGAAGCTTTCTTT,CASSSGTGFEAFF,TRBJ1-1,TRBV7-9,NA,TRBD1
TGTGCCAGCAGTTCAACAGGGTACGAGCAGTTCTTC,CASSSTGYEQFF,TRBJ2-1,TRBV12-3/TRBV12-4,once,NA
TGTGCCAGCAGTGAGGCAGGCAATGAGCAGTTCTTC,CASSEAGNEQFF,TRBJ2-1,TRBV6-1,NA,NA
TGCGCCAGCAGCTTGGCCGCGACGACACAGATGAACACTGAAGCTTTCTTT,CASSLAATTQMNTEAFF,TRBJ1-1,TRBV5-1,NA,NA
TGTGCCAGCAATCCGGACACCCGCGGGGGGCCCCAGCATTTT,CASNPDTRGGPQHF,TRBJ1-5,TRBV27,NA,NA
TGCGCCAGCAGCTTGGAGGCTAGCGGGGTCGAGCAGTTCTTC,CASSLEASGVEQFF,TRBJ2-1,TRBV5-1,few,TRBD2
TGTGCCAGTGGGGTGGACAGGACCCGTCGTGGAAAACTGTTTTTT,CASGVDRTRRGKLFF,TRBJ1-4,TRBV2,NA,TRBD1
TGTGCCATCGGCGGAGTCACAGATACGCAGTATTTT,CAIGGVTDTQYF,TRBJ2-3,TRBV10-3,NA,NA
TGTGCCAGTAGCGGACAGGGTACGGGCTACACCTTC,CASSGQGTGYTF,TRBJ1-2,TRBV19,once,TRBD1
TGTGCCAGCAGCCACGTGGGCTCCTATGGCTACACCTTC,CASSHVGSYGYTF,TRBJ1-2,TRBV3-1/TRBV3-2,NA,NA
TGTGCCAGCAGCCCACCTGGGCAGGGAAACAATGAGCAGTTCTTC,CASSPPGQGNNEQFF,TRBJ2-1,TRBV6-5,few,NA
TGTGCCAGCAGTTACAATACCAGGGGGTATGACACAGATACGCAGTATTTT,CASSYNTRGYDTDTQYF,TRBJ2-3,TRBV6-2/TRBV6-3,NA,TRBD1
TGTGCCAGCAGCTTTGGAGTAGGCAGGGGTGGCTATGGCTACACCTTC,CASSFGVGRGGYGYTF,TRBJ1-2,TRBV7-3,NA,NA
TGTGCCAGCAGCCAAACCCCAGGGCTGGGGACCGGGGAGCTGTTTTTT,CASSQTPGLGTGELFF,TRBJ2-2,TRBV2,NA,NA
TGTGCCAGCAGTGACGGGACAGGGAGGAGCTATGGCTACACCTTC,CASSDGTGRSYGYTF,TRBJ1-2,TRBV6-1,NA,TRBD1
TGTGCCATCAGTGAGTCCCTCAGGACAGGGTTAGGCTACACCTTC,CAISESLRTGLGYTF,TRBJ1-2,TRBV10-3,NA,TRBD1
TGTGCCAGCAGCTCAACCGGGGAGCTGTTTTTT,CASSSTGELFF,TRBJ2-2,TRBV7-9,NA,NA
TGTGCCACCAGTGACCGAAGGACTAGCGGGACCGGGGAGCTGTTTTTT,CATSDRRTSGTGELFF,TRBJ2-2,TRBV24-1,NA,TRBD2
TGTGCCAGCAGCTCAACTAGCGGGGGGCGAAATGAGCAGTTCTTC,CASSSTSGGRNEQFF,TRBJ2-1,TRBV7-3,NA,TRBD2
TGCGCCAGCAGCCAAGATGGGGACTCAAGTCCCCGTTATGGCTACACCTTC,CASSQDGDSSPRYGYTF,TRBJ1-2,TRBV4-1,NA,NA
TGTGCCAGCAGTGTGCAGGGCTCGAACACCGGGGAGCTGTTTTTT,CASSVQGSNTGELFF,TRBJ2-2,TRBV2,NA,NA
TGTGCCTGGAGTGTACGGGACAGTTTCACCGGGGAGCTGTTTTTT,CAWSVRDSFTGELFF,TRBJ2-2,TRBV30,NA,TRBD1
TGTGCCATCAGTGAGGGGGCGCGGGGTATAAAGGAGACCCAGTACTTC,CAISEGARGIKETQYF,TRBJ2-5,TRBV10-3,NA,NA
TGTGCCTGGAGTCTTAAGGGGAATACGCAGTATTTT,CAWSLKGNTQYF,TRBJ2-3,TRBV30,NA,NA
TGTGCCAGTACCGAAAGGGCGGGGGGGCCAGATACGCAGTATTTT,CASTERAGGPDTQYF,TRBJ2-3,TRBV7-9,NA,TRBD2
TGTGCCAGCAGTCCTGGGACTAGCGGGGGGTTTGGCGAGCAGTACTTC,CASSPGTSGGFGEQYF,TRBJ2-7,TRBV27,NA,TRBD2
TGTGCCAGCAGCTCAGGACAGTCCCTTAATCAGCCCCAGCATTTT,CASSSGQSLNQPQHF,TRBJ1-5,TRBV7-8,NA,NA
TGTGCCAGCAGGACACAGGGGGCAACTGAAGCTTTCTTT,CASRTQGATEAFF,TRBJ1-1,TRBV2,once,TRBD1
TGTGCCAGCAGCTTATCGGGTGAAAAACTGTTTTTT,CASSLSGEKLFF,TRBJ1-4,TRBV5-6,NA,NA
TGTGCCAGTGGGGGACAGAATTCACCCCTCCACTTT,CASGGQNSPLHF,TRBJ1-6,TRBV9,NA,TRBD1
TGTGCCAGCAGCTTAGGGGGGGGACGCATGAACACTGAAGCTTTCTTT,CASSLGGGRMNTEAFF,TRBJ1-1,TRBV11-2,NA,NA
TGTGCCAGCAGCGTAGAGCCAGGTATAACTAATGAAAAACTGTTTTTT,CASSVEPGITNEKLFF,TRBJ1-4,TRBV9,NA,NA
TGTGCCTGGAGTGTACAGGGGGCATCAAACTATGGCTACACCTTC,CAWSVQGASNYGYTF,TRBJ1-2,TRBV30,NA,TRBD1
TGTGCCAGCAGCTATGGGGCTCGGGGTGGCCGGCGGGGCACTGAAGCTTTCTTT,CASSYGARGGRRGTEAFF,TRBJ1-1,TRBV7-3,NA,NA
TGTGCCAGTGAGGACAGGGGCAAAGTGAACACTGAAGCTTTCTTT,CASEDRGKVNTEAFF,TRBJ1-1,TRBV19,NA,TRBD1
TGCGCCAGCAGTGAGTCATGGGGACTAGCGGGGTTCACGGATCGGATTGATACGCAGTATTTT,CASSESWGLAGFTDRIDTQYF,TRBJ2-3,TRBV10-2,NA,TRBD2
TGTGCTAGCAGCTTAGGGGTCGGGACTCACTACGAGCAGTACTTC,CASSLGVGTHYEQYF,TRBJ2-7,TRBV7-7,NA,NA
TGCGCCAGCAGCCAAGTTAAAGTTTCAGTGTCCCAGCATTTT,CASSQVKVSVSQHF,TRBJ1-5,TRBV4-1,NA,NA